This is a list of T cell receptor beta chains from one sample in a study of control samples from healthy donors and cancer patients. Data came from immunoSEQ multiplex PCR; TCRdb stores just in-frame clones and leaves some out. The top ten clones hold 1.5% to 2% of a sample with 100,000 to 150,000 clones, roughly 87% of them seen once. Input material: blood. These receptors all stem from a man in his late teens or twenties in good health. The CDR3 runs from the conserved cysteine through the conserved F or W. A D gene is named only where the DNA matches it firmly. Size is stated for part of the rows, as once, few or many counts, or as a class when the clone is expanded.

d_gene	abundance	v_gene	len	j_gene	CDR3aa	CDR3nt
NA	NA	TRBV6-6	13	TRBJ2-1	CASSSFSLNEQFF	TGTGCCAGCAGCTCCTTTTCCCTCAATGAGCAGTTCTTC
TRBD1	NA	TRBV19	13	TRBJ2-3	CASRTGGTDTQYF	TGTGCCAGCCGGACAGGGGGCACAGATACGCAGTATTTT
TRBD1	NA	TRBV9	15	TRBJ2-7	CASSAIPGQHGEQYF	TGTGCCAGCAGCGCGATACCGGGACAGCATGGCGAGCAGTACTTC
TRBD1	NA	TRBV10-3	14	TRBJ1-2	CAISRGQRNYGYTF	TGTGCCATCAGCCGGGGACAGCGTAACTATGGCTACACCTTC
NA	NA	TRBV28	12	TRBJ1-5	CASSLVGQPQHF	TGTGCCAGCAGTTTAGTGGGCCAGCCCCAGCATTTT
NA	once	TRBV21-1	13	TRBJ1-2	CASHLTGDRGYTF	TGTGCCAGCCATCTTACGGGGGACCGCGGCTACACCTTC
NA	NA	TRBV7-9	14	TRBJ2-3	CASSRGLGTDTQYF	TGTGCCAGCAGCAGAGGCCTGGGAACAGATACGCAGTATTTT
NA	NA	TRBV4-3	15	TRBJ1-6	CASSQVVGRDSPLHF	TGCGCCAGCAGCCAAGTTGTCGGTCGGGACTCACCCCTCCACTTT
NA	NA	TRBV27	13	TRBJ2-7	CASSLTQGFKQYF	TGTGCCAGCAGTTTAACTCAGGGTTTCAAGCAGTACTTC
NA	NA	TRBV29-1	11	TRBJ2-1	CSVEGNNEQFF	TGCAGCGTGGAGGGGAACAATGAGCAGTTCTTC
TRBD2	NA	TRBV24-1	15	TRBJ2-1	CATSSSGSIYNEQFF	TGTGCCACCAGTTCCAGCGGGAGTATTTACAATGAGCAGTTCTTC
NA	once	TRBV7-2	16	TRBJ1-3	CASSLKPSITGNTIYF	TGTGCCAGCAGCTTAAAACCCAGTATAACAGGAAACACCATATATTTT
NA	NA	TRBV7-9	13	TRBJ1-2	CASSLGGQNGYTF	TGTGCCAGCAGCTTAGGGGGACAAAATGGCTACACCTTC
TRBD1	NA	TRBV5-1	15	TRBJ2-5	CASSPRQGASETQYF	TGCGCCAGCAGCCCCAGACAGGGTGCCTCAGAGACCCAGTACTTC
TRBD1	NA	TRBV9	15	TRBJ1-2	CASSAQDRGREGYTF	TGTGCCAGCAGCGCCCAGGACAGGGGGCGCGAGGGCTACACCTTC
TRBD2	NA	TRBV4-3	18	TRBJ2-1	CASSQLNIGASGYNEQFF	TGCGCCAGCAGCCAATTGAATATTGGGGCTAGCGGGTACAATGAGCAGTTCTTC
TRBD2	NA	TRBV27	15	TRBJ2-4	CASSPSGSAKNIQYF	TGTGCCAGCAGTCCTAGCGGGAGTGCCAAAAACATTCAGTACTTC
TRBD1	NA	TRBV11-2	13	TRBJ1-2	CASSLAGQGMLVF	TGTGCCAGCAGCTTAGCGGGACAGGGAATGTTGGTCTTC
NA	NA	TRBV11-2	11	TRBJ2-7	CASSRTYEQYF	TGTGCCAGCAGCCGGACCTACGAGCAGTACTTC
NA	once	TRBV19	11	TRBJ2-3	CASSMSVTQYF	TGTGCCAGTAGTATGTCAGTTACGCAGTATTTT
NA	NA	TRBV5-8	8	TRBJ2-7	CASSLIYF	TGTGCCAGCAGCTTGATCTACTTC
TRBD1	once	TRBV7-9	19	TRBJ1-5	CASSQSGTGTTGGNQPQHF	TGTGCCAGCAGTCAATCCGGGACAGGGACGACTGGGGGCAATCAGCCCCAGCATTTT
NA	NA	TRBV6-5	11	TRBJ2-1	CASRHYNEQFF	TGTGCCAGTCGACACTACAATGAGCAGTTCTTC
NA	NA	TRBV28	12	TRBJ2-7	CASSLGVYEQYF	TGTGCCAGCAGCTTGGGAGTTTACGAGCAGTACTTC
NA	NA	TRBV3-1/TRBV3-2	15	TRBJ1-2	CASSQGQRGARGYTF	TGTGCCAGCAGCCAAGGACAGCGGGGGGCACGGGGCTACACCTTC
TRBD2	NA	TRBV10-3	17	TRBJ2-7	CAISEGLAGGIPYEQYF	TGTGCCATCAGTGAGGGACTAGCGGGAGGGATTCCCTACGAGCAGTACTTC
TRBD2	NA	TRBV24-1	19	TRBJ2-7	CATSDTPGIGGRLGGEQYF	TGTGCCACCAGTGATACCCCCGGGATAGGCGGGAGATTGGGGGGCGAGCAGTACTTC
NA	NA	TRBV7-2	15	TRBJ2-2	CASSLAGGNTGELFF	TGTGCCAGCAGCTTAGCTGGCGGGAACACCGGGGAGCTGTTTTTT
TRBD2	once	TRBV4-1	19	TRBJ2-3	CASSLRTLKTSGSTDTQYF	TGCGCCAGCAGCCTACGGACCTTAAAGACTAGCGGGAGTACAGATACGCAGTATTTT
NA	NA	TRBV7-2	11	TRBJ2-2	CASSLVGELFF	TGTGCCAGCAGCTTAGTGGGGGAGCTGTTTTTT
TRBD1	NA	TRBV20-1	11	TRBJ2-7	CSAGQGDEQYF	TGCAGTGCGGGACAGGGTGACGAGCAGTACTTC
NA	few	TRBV10-1	12	TRBJ1-5	CASSEGFQPQHF	TGCGCCAGCAGTGAAGGGTTTCAGCCCCAGCATTTT
NA	NA	TRBV4-1	15	TRBJ2-2	CASSLETSNTGELFF	TGCGCCAGCAGCCTCGAGACCTCGAACACCGGGGAGCTGTTTTTT
TRBD1	NA	TRBV28	15	TRBJ1-5	CASSGGQVGHQPQHF	TGTGCCAGCAGTGGCGGACAGGTCGGACATCAGCCCCAGCATTTT
NA	NA	TRBV24-1	13	TRBJ1-5	CATSRASNQPQHF	TGTGCCACCAGTCGGGCTAGCAATCAGCCCCAGCATTTT
TRBD1	NA	TRBV14	15	TRBJ1-2	CASSRPGGDGYGYTF	TGTGCCAGCAGTCGACCAGGGGGCGATGGCTATGGCTACACCTTC
NA	NA	TRBV28	14	TRBJ1-5	CASSLLTGKMPQHF	TGTGCCAGCAGTTTATTGACAGGAAAAATGCCCCAGCATTTT
TRBD2	NA	TRBV5-1	14	TRBJ2-1	CASNAAGGVNEQFF	TGCGCCAGCAACGCGGCGGGAGGCGTAAATGAGCAGTTCTTC
NA	once	TRBV7-2	16	TRBJ2-1	CASSLVVGGLVNEQFF	TGTGCCAGCAGCTTAGTGGTGGGTGGGCTGGTCAATGAGCAGTTCTTC
TRBD1	NA	TRBV18	13	TRBJ2-7	CASLGQGVNEQYF	TGTGCCAGCTTGGGACAGGGGGTCAACGAGCAGTACTTC
NA	NA	TRBV19	12	TRBJ2-3	CATTGYTDTQYF	TGTGCCACAACAGGGTACACAGATACGCAGTATTTT
TRBD1	NA	TRBV18	16	TRBJ2-1	CASSPPRTGLYNEQFF	TGTGCCAGCTCACCACCGCGGACAGGTCTATACAATGAGCAGTTCTTC